The subject of this entry is one T cell receptor (beta chain). Its cognate antigen is unknown. The data originate from a study of OX40 agonist ivuxolimab in advanced cancers. In the study overall: As their treatment, patients were administered ivuxolimab, an agonistic anti-OX40 (CD134) antibody.

Data came from immunoSEQ multiplex PCR; TCRdb stores just in-frame clones and leaves some out. This sample has approximately 90,000 clones; roughly nine tenths occur once, and the top ten carry roughly 8.7%. The CDR3 is 13 amino acids. V lost 4 bases to trimming and J lost 5 bases; unmatched junction nucleotides: 2. CDR1 and CDR2 from the germline V gene are SQVTM and ANQGSEA. Overall study results and limits: Partial responders at 0.1-3.0 mg/kg had among the lowest clonal expansion.

The material was CD4+ or CD8+ T cells sorted from blood, obtained in a trial of the OX40 agonist ivuxolimab. The TCR comes from an adult with an advanced solid tumor such as melanoma, head and neck, liver or kidney cancer. V and J are TRBV29-1 and TRBJ2-3; 11 positions match TRBD2. In DNA, the CDR3 is TGCAGCGTTGGCGGGACTAGCGGAGATACGCAGTATTTT. Its translation is CSVGGTSGDTQYF.